This record looks at one T cell receptor beta chain sequence and its context. The antigen remains unidentified. Via the markers CD45RO/CCR7/CD25/CD127/CD95/CD27, stem cell-like memory, regulatory, central memory and naive CD4+ cells were sorted. This sample was taken from a study of beta chain features in type 1 diabetes. Study conclusions and caveats: Shorter templates might be favored by PCR, and equally so in patients and in controls. Researchers cautioned that cDNA sequencing could over-represent cells with high TCR expression. Researchers reported that naive, central memory and Treg TCRB repertoires appeared more similar in patients than in healthy donors.

V was clipped by 4 bases and J by 3 bases; unmatched bases: 9. CDR3 length: 16 residues. CDR1 and CDR2 from the germline V gene are LGHNA and YSLEER. What was sequenced were expressed TCRB transcripts, since all of the isolated RNA had been reverse transcribed. The table came from immunoSEQ multiplex PCR; TCRdb's copy has only in-frame clones and leaves some out. The repertoire holds about 250,000 clones, with around 14% as singletons. The chain uses TRBV4-3 and TRBJ2-3; 8 bases are shared with TRBD2. The receptor was isolated from a woman between 40 and 50 years old in good health. Sequences were obtained from naive CD4+ T cells from blood. CDR3 residues: CASSPGGRQRTDTQYF. In DNA form, the CDR3 reads TGCGCCAGCAGCCCGGGGGGGCGACAGAGGACAGATACGCAGTATTTT.